The 4 T cell receptor beta chains below come from one sample, sequenced in a study of cytomegalovirus exposure and HLA in healthy donors. Use of 60 Vbeta and 13 Jbeta primers characterized the PCR. The method was immunoSEQ multiplex PCR; TCRdb's version includes in-frame clones alone and lacks a portion of them. The table has about 150,000 clones, over 60% seen once. The sample consisted of PBMCs. These receptors were taken from a woman younger than 35 in good health and CMV-seronegative.

J is TRBJ2-6 and V is TRBV21-1; TRBD2 was called by the table and not checked on the DNA. TRBV21-1 counts as a pseudogene. This CDR3 is built from 19 residues. The CDR3 loop is CASSKARGIGCSGANVLTF. CDR3 coding DNA: TGTGCCAGCAGCAAAGCGCGCGGGATAGGGTGCTCTGGGGCCAACGTCCTGACTTTC.

The genes are TRBV28 and TRBJ1-6; TRBD1 agrees at 7 bases. The CDR3 is 14 residues long. V was pared by 4 bases and J by 6 bases, with 3 bases of the junction left unmatched. Germline V CDR1 and CDR2: MDHEN, SYDVKM. The CDR3 loop is CASSWGQSNSPLHF. CDR3 nucleotides: TGTGCCAGCAGTTGGGGACAGAGTAATTCACCCCTCCACTTT.

This rearrangement joins TRBV7-2 to TRBJ2-2; 11 bases agree with TRBD1. Germline lookup yields CDR1 SGHTA and CDR2 FQGNSA. This CDR3 comprises 15 residues. The V gene end was trimmed by 4 bases and the J gene end by 6 bases; junction bases not matched to a gene: 4. CDR3 amino acids: CASSSGQGVAGELFF. The CDR3, as DNA: TGTGCCAGCAGCTCGGGACAGGGGGTCGCCGGGGAGCTGTTTTTT.

V gene TRBV7-2 combines with J gene TRBJ2-1; 10 nucleotides line up with TRBD1. From germline, CDR1 is SGHTA and CDR2 FQGNSA. V trimming: 0 bases; J trimming: 0 bases; junction bases outside the gene matches: 14. The CDR3 covers 21 residues. In DNA form, the CDR3 reads TGTGCCAGCAGCTTAGCCAAGTGGGACAGGGGACCCTCCAGCTCCTACAATGAGCAGTTCTTC. Translation: CASSLAKWDRGPSSSYNEQFF.